The clone carrying this T cell receptor (beta chain) occurred many times. Its antigen is unidentified. The entry originates in a study of blood T cells in healthy people across ages. Study overall: About one barcoded beta molecule per two T cells was the capture yield of template switching. Study outcomes and limitations: Getting older went along with TCR beta diversity per million T cells dropping roughly linearly. Using unsorted PBMCs precluded a conclusive naive versus antigen-experienced comparison.

It was with a sample-barcoded 5' primer and a J-beta primer mix that a second PCR of about 6 to 11 cycles was run. Every cDNA was tagged by a template-switch adaptor with 12 random nucleotides. TCRdb independently ran MiXCR on the 5' RACE reads; one entry per CDR3 protein. The sample consists of over 550,000 distinct CDR3 sequences, around 31% of them appearing once. This CDR3 comprises 16 residues. The V and J ends lost 10 bases and 6 bases, in that order; junction bases with no gene match: 19. Germline V gives CDR1 MNHNS, CDR2 SASEGT. The chain has TRBV6-1 and TRBJ2-7; 9 positions match TRBD1. Sequencing was carried out using blood. The sequence was obtained from a woman of 80 years or more in good health. CDR3 region: CATSWAWDRALSEQYF. The CDR3 nucleotides are TGTGCCACCTCTTGGGCTTGGGACAGGGCGCTCTCCGAGCAGTACTTC.